This T cell receptor (beta chain) originates from a study of molecular identifiers for immune sequencing clone quantification. Study results and caveats: Spiked-in Jurkat TCR RNA corresponding to one cell was reported as detectable against about 1 million naive cells.

TCRdb used MiXCR to reprocess the PCR reads, holding one entry per CDR3 protein. The repertoire includes about 68,000 distinct CDR3 sequences, about a sixth of them detected once, and around 1.5% sits in the top ten. This clonotype was seen a handful of times. Antigen unknown. The CDR3 runs to 17 residues. Germline V CDR1 and CDR2: MNHNY, SVGAGI (reference sequence). V dropped 5 bases and J dropped 9; count of bases not matched to a gene: 18. The V gene is TRBV6-6, the J gene TRBJ2-1, with TRBD1 matching 8 bases. The clonotype comes from a human donor in good health. Some libraries in this study had Jurkat cell RNA spiked in. The specimen sequenced was naive CD8+ T cells from blood, with Jurkat cell RNA spiked in. The subset here: FACS-sorted CD8+CD4-CCR7+CD45RA+ naive T cells. CDR3 nucleotide sequence: TGTGCCAGCAGTCACCGGGCCCGGGACAGGAGGTCCCGTGAGCAGTTCTTC. It encodes CASSHRARDRRSREQFF.